This T cell receptor (beta chain) was profiled in a study of Ad26.COV2.S vaccination and SARS-CoV-2 variants. Study overall: Once or twice, 56 days apart, Ad26.COV2.S was delivered intramuscularly.

The repertoire was sequenced with immunoSEQ multiplex PCR; TCRdb's copy has only in-frame clones and lacks some. The sample has 320,000 or so clones, roughly 88% seen once. As for treatment: 19 received Ad26.COV2.S at low or high dose, single or two shots; about 5 received placebo; per-sample allocation not given. The investigators took samples on day 63 after the first vaccine or placebo injection. Germline V CDR1 and CDR2: SGHNT, YENEEA. The V end was cut by 5 bases, the J end by 3 bases, with 10 bases between. This CDR3 is built from 13 residues. The specimen comprised peripheral blood, sampled in a trial of Ad26.COV2.S vaccine versus placebo. This chain links TRBV11-3 with TRBJ1-1; possible D gene TRBD1, 6 bases. This clonotype was sampled from a person aged 18-60 years who received the Ad26.COV2.S COVID-19 vaccine or a placebo. This CDR3 reads CASSAQGYTEAFF. The CDR3 DNA sequence: TGTGCCAGCAGCGCACAGGGCTACACTGAAGCTTTCTTT.